The rows below give T cell receptor beta chains drawn from one sample of a study of T cell responses to AZD1222 COVID-19 vaccine. Produced via immunoSEQ multiplex PCR; TCRdb's table is partial and in-frame only. Here the sample spans 45,000 to 55,000 clones, approximately 83% being singletons. The starting material was peripheral blood, obtained 28 days after the second AZD1222 dose. The receptors were gathered from an adult who received the AZD1222 COVID-19 vaccine. The conserved cysteine and the conserved F or W are not part of the CDR3 here. A D gene is named only where the DNA matches it firmly. The size of a clone is reported for some rows only, either as once, few or many, or as a class for expanded clones.

-,TRBJ2-7,-,TRBV19,ASRPPGSNYEQY
-,TRBJ2-1,-,TRBV21-1,ASSSFACRGRNEQF
TRBD2,TRBJ2-7,-,TRBV7-2,ASSSPGLAGVSSYEQY
-,TRBJ2-4,few,TRBV28,ASRLNLGSAKNIQY
TRBD1,TRBJ1-2,-,TRBV28,ASSEQRQGALDGYT
TRBD2,TRBJ2-1,-,TRBV27,ASKRGREGLGEQF
TRBD1,TRBJ2-7,-,TRBV11-2,ASSRDRVNEQY
-,TRBJ1-5,-,TRBV7-9,ASSFQGNQPQH
-,TRBJ2-7,-,TRBV6-5,ASSYTRGGPYEQY
TRBD1,TRBJ1-2,-,TRBV28,ASSFSDRAFYGYT
TRBD1,TRBJ1-4,-,TRBV6-5,ASARDRADNEKLF
TRBD1,TRBJ1-6,-,TRBV7-9,ASSAGTARFLESPLH
TRBD2,TRBJ2-7,few,TRBV7-6,ASSPRGRGDYFYEQY
-,TRBJ2-7,-,TRBV28,ASSLSSYEQY
-,TRBJ2-5,-,TRBV28,ASSFSPLQETQY
TRBD2,TRBJ2-7,few,TRBV27,ASRLNSGYPYEQY
TRBD1,TRBJ1-6,-,TRBV14,ASRRSGTGSSPLH
-,TRBJ1-3,-,TRBV6-6,ASSYSWGSGNTIY
TRBD1,TRBJ1-2,-,TRBV30,AWGKTGTPNGYT
TRBD1,TRBJ1-5,-,TRBV25-1,ASSDGTANQPQH
-,TRBJ2-1,few,TRBV5-1,ASSLVGSDEQF
-,TRBJ2-2,once,TRBV9,ASSPRPDWVGELF
-,TRBJ2-1,few,TRBV29-1,SVGWAGHYNEQF
-,TRBJ1-2,-,TRBV9,ASSIQGGYGYT
-,TRBJ2-7,-,TRBV6-5,ASSYSADNYEQY
-,TRBJ2-3,-,TRBV15,ATTPWGTADTQY
-,TRBJ1-1,-,TRBV9,ASSVGQMNTEAF
-,TRBJ1-2,few,TRBV12-3/TRBV12-4,ASSAFRVYGYT
-,TRBJ2-7,-,TRBV14,ASSQVSQDSYEQY
TRBD2,TRBJ2-2,-,TRBV4-2,ASSPAGLAGITGELF
-,TRBJ1-1,-,TRBV11-2,ASSQVLEAF
-,TRBJ2-2,-,TRBV21-1,ASSQRQREEQPGELF
-,TRBJ2-3,-,TRBV28,ASSPSEGTDTQY
TRBD1,TRBJ1-5,-,TRBV27,ASSLYPTGVQPQH
TRBD2,TRBJ2-4,-,TRBV5-1,ASSSGLAPNIQY
-,TRBJ1-2,once,TRBV7-6,ASSLASRPGDGYT
-,TRBJ1-2,few,TRBV10-3,AISEYDGNYGYT
-,TRBJ1-5,once,TRBV9,ASARGEGHQPQH
-,TRBJ2-7,-,TRBV4-2,ASSQDSGSAYEQY
TRBD1,TRBJ2-5,-,TRBV11-3,ASSLGTGGEETQY
-,TRBJ2-3,-,TRBV28,ASSPPGGSRTDTQY
-,TRBJ2-1,once,TRBV12-3/TRBV12-4,ASSTLGGNEQF
-,TRBJ1-1,-,TRBV7-7,ASSRQVNTEAF
-,TRBJ1-1,-,TRBV12-3/TRBV12-4,ASSLGRAVEAF
-,TRBJ2-7,-,TRBV5-1,ASSSDTSSYEQY
-,TRBJ2-7,few,TRBV15,ATSRDGGLLVGEQY
TRBD2,TRBJ2-1,-,TRBV15,ATSSWASGSPEQF
TRBD2,TRBJ2-2,-,TRBV11-2,ASSEVASGSVTGELF
-,TRBJ1-3,-,TRBV3-1/TRBV3-2,ASSQSRGGGNTIY
-,TRBJ1-5,-,TRBV6-5,ASSYSRGFTGQPQH
-,TRBJ1-1,few,TRBV6-5,ASSLKAGLGTEAF
-,TRBJ1-6,-,TRBV15,ATSAGSYNSPLH